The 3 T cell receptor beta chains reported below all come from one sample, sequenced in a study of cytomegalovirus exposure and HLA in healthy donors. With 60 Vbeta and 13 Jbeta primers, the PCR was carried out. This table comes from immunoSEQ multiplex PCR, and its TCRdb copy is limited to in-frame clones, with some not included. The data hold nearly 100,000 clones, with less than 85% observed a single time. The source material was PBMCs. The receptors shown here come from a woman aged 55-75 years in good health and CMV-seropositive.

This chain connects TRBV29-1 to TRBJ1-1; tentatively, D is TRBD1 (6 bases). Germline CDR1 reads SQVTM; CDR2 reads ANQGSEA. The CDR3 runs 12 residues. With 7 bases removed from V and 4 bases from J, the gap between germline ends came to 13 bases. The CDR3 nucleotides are TGCAGCGCCGACAGGACGGGCACTGAAGCTTTCTTT. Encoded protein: CSADRTGTEAFF.

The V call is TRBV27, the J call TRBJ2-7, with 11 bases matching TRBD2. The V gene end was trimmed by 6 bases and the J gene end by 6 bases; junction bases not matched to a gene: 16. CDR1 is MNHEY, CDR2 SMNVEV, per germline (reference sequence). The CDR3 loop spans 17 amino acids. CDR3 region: CASSPPSGTSGLREQYF. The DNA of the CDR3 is TGTGCCAGCAGCCCCCCGTCGGGGACTAGCGGTCTCCGCGAGCAGTACTTC.

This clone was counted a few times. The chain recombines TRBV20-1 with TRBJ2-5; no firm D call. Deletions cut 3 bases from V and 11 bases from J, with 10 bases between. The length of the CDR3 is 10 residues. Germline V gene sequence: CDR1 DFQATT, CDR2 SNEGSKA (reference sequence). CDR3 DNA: TGCAGTGCTAGCTTGAGGAAACAGTACTTC. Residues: CSASLRKQYF.